The 22 T cell receptor beta chains below all came from one sample that was sequenced in a study of shared clonotypes between healthy human individuals. Method: immunoSEQ multiplex PCR; TCRdb's copy keeps in-frame clones and lacks some. The sample records roughly 1 million clones, 65% to 80% being singletons. The sequencing sample was made of memory CD4+ T cells sorted from blood. The subset here: CD45RA-negative fraction. These receptor sequences come from a man aged 18-30 years in good health.

The V gene is TRBV9, the J gene TRBJ1-3; 7 bases fit TRBD1. CDR1 and CDR2 (germline): SGDLS, YYNGEE. V lost 4 bases, J lost 0 bases, and 13 bases stayed unmatched. CDR3 length: 18 amino acids. The CDR3, as DNA: TGTGCCAGCAGCAAAACCGGGACAGAGGCCTTCTCTGGAAACACCATATATTTT. It translates to CASSKTGTEAFSGNTIYF.

CDR3: CASALDQGLSTDTQYF. The CDR3 nucleotides read TGTGCCAGCGCCTTGGACCAGGGGCTGAGCACAGATACGCAGTATTTT. V is TRBV7-9 and J is TRBJ2-3; tentative D call: TRBD1 (6 bases). Trimming took off 8 bases at V and 0 bases at J, with 18 bases between the two ends. Looked up from germline, CDR1 is SEHNR and CDR2 is FQNEAQ (reference sequence). The CDR3 is 16 amino acids.

This clone came up once. This chain uses TRBV7-8 with TRBJ1-2, with 12 bases identical to TRBD1. CDR1 is SGHVS, CDR2 FQNEAQ, per germline. Trimming removed 5 bases from V and 4 bases from J; junction bases left unmatched: 5. CDR3 length: 15 amino acids. For the CDR3, the DNA is TGTGCCAGCAGCGTAGGGACAGGGGGCAGCTATGGCTACACCTTC. It translates to CASSVGTGGSYGYTF.

This CDR3 reads CASSFGGAGTEAFF. The CDR3 DNA reads as TGTGCCAGCAGCTTTGGAGGGGCAGGCACTGAAGCTTTCTTT. J is TRBJ1-1 and V is TRBV5-4, with D tentatively TRBD1 (5 bases). Trimming removed 2 bases from V and 4 bases from J, with 12 bases in between. The CDR3 length is 14 residues. Germline CDR1 SGHNT, CDR2 YYREEE (reference sequence).

This clone has just a few counts. CDR3 sequence (DNA): TGCGCCAGCAGCCAAGATCTGGGCAGCCAATATGGCTACACCTTC. It specifies CASSQDLGSQYGYTF. V gene TRBV4-3 combines with J gene TRBJ1-2; D gene uncertain. V shed 0 bases and J shed 5 bases, with 13 bases lying between them. The V gene's germline CDR1 is LGHNA and CDR2 YSLEER. This CDR3 comprises 15 residues.

The rearrangement uses TRBV5-6 and TRBJ2-2, with D possibly TRBD1 on 5 matching bases. The CDR3 is 14 residues long. CDR1 is SGHDT, CDR2 YYEEEE, per germline. The V and J ends lost 3 bases and 6 bases respectively, with 12 bases between them. In nucleotides, the CDR3 is TGTGCCAGCAGCTCAGGGATTACCTCCGGGGAGCTGTTTTTT. It encodes CASSSGITSGELFF.

This clone was counted a few times. The chain employs TRBV12-5 and TRBJ2-2, with D perhaps matching TRBD1 (5 bases). This CDR3 contains 12 residues. Germline CDR1 reads LGHNT; CDR2 reads FRNRAP. CDR3 region: CTSQGNTGELFF. For the CDR3, the DNA is TGTACTTCTCAGGGGAACACCGGGGAGCTGTTTTTT.

The V gene is TRBV28, the J gene TRBJ1-6, with 11 bases that match TRBD1. The CDR3 is 17 residues long. From germline, CDR1 is MDHEN and CDR2 SYDVKM. The trim removed 6 bases at V and 3 bases at J, leaving 7 bases unmatched. The CDR3 region is CASRTGQGAYYNSPLHF. The CDR3 DNA reads as TGTGCCAGCAGGACCGGACAGGGGGCTTACTATAATTCACCCCTCCACTTT.

The chain has TRBV2 and TRBJ2-7, with D possibly matching TRBD1 (5 bases). V lost 7 bases, J lost 6 bases, and 16 bases lay in between. The CDR3 spans 13 residues. Germline CDR1 reads SNHLY; CDR2 reads FYNNEI. The CDR3 sequence: CASTFRVEGEQYF. In DNA form, the CDR3 reads TGTGCCAGCACTTTCAGGGTTGAAGGCGAGCAGTACTTC.

The V gene is TRBV2, the J gene TRBJ2-5; 13 nucleotides align to TRBD2. There are 19 residues in the CDR3. The germline V gene has CDR1 SNHLY and CDR2 FYNNEI. V dropped 2 bases and J dropped 5; count of bases not matched to a gene: 14. As DNA, the CDR3 is TGTGCCAGCAGTGAAACTGGGACTAGCGGGAAACCGTCGGAGGAGACCCAGTACTTC. This translates into CASSETGTSGKPSEETQYF.

This clone was picked up many times. The chain carries TRBV6-6 and TRBJ2-7, with TRBD1 as a possible D gene (6 bases). The V gene lost 6 bases and the J gene lost 6 bases, with 18 bases spanning the gap. This CDR3 has 14 amino acids. Germline V gene lookup returns CDR1 MNHNY and CDR2 SVGAGI (reference sequence). The DNA for the CDR3 is TGTGCCAGCAGCGACTCGACAGGAACGGGCGAGCAGTACTTC. Translated, it gives CASSDSTGTGEQYF.

This clone was detected once. The J gene is TRBJ2-1, the V gene TRBV10-3; D gene uncertain. V gave up 8 bases and J gave up 6 bases, with 14 bases separating them. The CDR3 consists of 13 residues. In germline, CDR1 is ENHRY, CDR2 SYGVKD. Written as DNA, the CDR3 is TGTGCCATCGGAACAACCAGCCCCAATGAGCAGTTCTTC. Translation gives CAIGTTSPNEQFF.

V usage is TRBV5-4 and J usage is TRBJ2-5; 7 bases agree with TRBD1. The trim removed 6 bases at V and 4 bases at J, leaving 6 bases unmatched. The germline V gene encodes CDR1 SGHNT and CDR2 YYREEE (reference sequence). This CDR3 comprises 13 residues. The DNA for the CDR3 is TGTGCCAGCACCCGGACAGGAGGAGAGACCCAGTACTTC. This translates into CASTRTGGETQYF.

The V and J genes are TRBV5-1 and TRBJ2-5; 9 bases agree with TRBD1. Germline CDR1 is SGHRS and CDR2 is YFSETQ. This CDR3 has 15 amino acids. With 7 bases clipped from V and 3 bases from J, the junction kept 10 bases outside the gene matches. The CDR3: CASSPPGTGKETQYF. The DNA of the CDR3 is TGCGCCAGCTCTCCCCCCGGGACAGGGAAAGAGACCCAGTACTTC.

The chain joins TRBV20-1 to TRBJ2-1; TRBD2 agrees at 9 bases. CDR1 is DFQATT and CDR2 is SNEGSKA in the germline V gene (reference sequence). The CDR3 length is 10 residues. CDR3 DNA: TGCTCTAGCGGGAATAATGAGCAGTTCTTC. It translates to CSSGNNEQFF.

This clone is a singleton in its sample. This specimen includes other DNA sequences encoding the same CDR3. This rearrangement joins TRBV7-2 to TRBJ2-5; D is undetermined. The CDR3 has 13 amino acids. The germline CDR1 and CDR2 sequences are SGHTA and FQGNSA. V lost 1 base to trimming and J lost 5 bases, with 8 bases between them. The CDR3 sequence is CASSLGGRETQYF. CDR3 sequence (DNA): TGTGCCAGCAGCTTAGGGGGTAGGGAGACCCAGTACTTC.

The sample holds a few counts of this clone. The chain joins TRBV5-4 to TRBJ2-3; 7 nucleotides align to TRBD1. From germline, CDR1 is SGHNT and CDR2 YYREEE (reference sequence). V trimming: 0 bases; J trimming: 11 bases; junction bases outside the gene matches: 12. This CDR3 has 15 residues. The CDR3 DNA reads as TGTGCCAGCAGCTTGGCAGGAAAGGCAGGGGGTATGCAGTATTTT. Translating it yields CASSLAGKAGGMQYF.

The chain couples TRBV28 to TRBJ2-1, with 7 bases that match TRBD1. The germline V gene has CDR1 MDHEN and CDR2 SYDVKM. V shed 5 bases and J 2 bases; nucleotides not matched to a gene: 6. This CDR3 is 15 amino acids long. CDR3 bases: TGTGCCAGCAGTCTCGACAGGGCGGCCTACAATGAGCAGTTCTTC. Translation gives CASSLDRAAYNEQFF.

V and J are TRBV11-2 and TRBJ2-2; no clear D gene. CDR3 size: 15 residues. Germline V gene data show CDR1 as SGHAT and CDR2 as FQNNGV. V lost 6 bases to trimming and J lost 1 base, with 12 bases between them. CDR3: CASRATVVNTGELFF. In nucleotides, the CDR3 is TGTGCCAGCAGGGCCACGGTGGTGAACACCGGGGAGCTGTTTTTT.

CDR3 in amino acids: CAWSRDLTGVAEKLFF. In nucleotides, the CDR3 is TGTGCCTGGAGCCGGGACCTGACAGGGGTCGCTGAAAAACTGTTTTTT. V is TRBV30 and J is TRBJ1-4; TRBD1 aligns across 8 bases. The CDR3 is made up of 16 amino acids. Trimming cost V 3 bases and J 7 bases; bases outside gene matches: 13. Germline V gene sequence: CDR1 GTSNPN, CDR2 SVGIG (reference sequence).

The chain recombines TRBV11-2 with TRBJ2-5, with a weak D call TRBD2 (6 bases). This CDR3 is built from 15 residues. V lost 1 base and J lost 6, with 15 bases in between. Germline lookup yields CDR1 SGHAT and CDR2 FQNNGV. CDR3 sequence: CASSLGGTSWQTQYF. In DNA form, the CDR3 reads TGTGCCAGCAGCTTAGGGGGTACTAGCTGGCAGACCCAGTACTTC. Full variable domain (outside the CDR3, taken from reference TRBV11-2 and TRBJ2-5): EAGVAQSPRYKIIEKRQSVAFWCNPISGHATLYWYQQILGQGPKLLIQFQNNGVVDDSQLPKDRFSAERLKGVDSTLKIQPAKLEDSAVYLCASSLGGTSWQTQYFGPGTRLLVL.

The CDR3 loop reads CASSIALQETQYF. DNA for the CDR3: TGTGCCAGTAGTATTGCCCTCCAAGAGACCCAGTACTTC. The chain joins TRBV19 to TRBJ2-5; no clear D gene. CDR3 length equals 13 residues. Germline values: CDR1 LNHDA, CDR2 SQIVND (reference sequence). Trimming cost V 3 bases and J 1 base, with 6 bases left between them.